This T cell receptor beta chain was captured in a study of T cells of healthy individuals. V lost 6 bases and J 6 bases, leaving 17 bases between the germline ends. Germline V CDR1 and CDR2: MNHEY, SVGAGI. The CDR3 runs 15 residues. TCRdb independently ran MiXCR on the 5' RACE reads; one entry per CDR3 protein. The sample yields roughly 87,000 distinct CDR3 sequences, roughly 15% seen once. This receptor was obtained from a human donor in good health. This chain uses TRBV6-5 with TRBJ2-2; weak D call: TRBD2 (7 bases). The CDR3 reads CASSQLQGRAGELFF. The CDR3, as DNA: TGTGCCAGCAGCCAACTCCAGGGGAGGGCCGGGGAGCTGTTTTTT.